Sequencing of this T cell receptor beta chain was carried out in a study of identical twins. Each cDNA held unique molecular identifiers, and template switching gave it a universal primer site. TCRdb re-analysed the 5' RACE reads in MiXCR, keeping a single row per CDR3 protein. This sample carries hundreds of thousands of distinct CDR3 sequences, 9% to 15% of them seen once, and the ten largest clones take about 1.5%. Regarding the study as a whole: Models predicted less out-of-frame TCR alpha sharing in monozygotic twins than was found. Abundant beta clonotypes from cord blood bore fewer insertions; memory repertoires lacked this pattern.

The CDR3 consists of 15 residues. V was shortened by 4 bases and J by 4 bases, with 14 bases between the two germline ends. CDR1 and CDR2 (germline): LGHNA, YNFKEQ. This clonotype was seen more than once but under ten times. Antigen specificity is unknown. The sample was also reused in another study, on yellow fever vaccine responses in identical twins. From that study: Twins showed a vaccine T cell response that reportedly seemed partly convergent, partly personalized.

V usage is TRBV4-2 and J usage is TRBJ2-1, with D perhaps given as TRBD1 or TRBD2 (6 bases each). Sample: PBMCs. The receptor was derived from a woman aged 18-35 years in good health. The CDR3 bases are TGTGCCAGCAGCCTGCGGGACATCCAGTACAATGAGCAGTTCTTC. This codes for CASSLRDIQYNEQFF.